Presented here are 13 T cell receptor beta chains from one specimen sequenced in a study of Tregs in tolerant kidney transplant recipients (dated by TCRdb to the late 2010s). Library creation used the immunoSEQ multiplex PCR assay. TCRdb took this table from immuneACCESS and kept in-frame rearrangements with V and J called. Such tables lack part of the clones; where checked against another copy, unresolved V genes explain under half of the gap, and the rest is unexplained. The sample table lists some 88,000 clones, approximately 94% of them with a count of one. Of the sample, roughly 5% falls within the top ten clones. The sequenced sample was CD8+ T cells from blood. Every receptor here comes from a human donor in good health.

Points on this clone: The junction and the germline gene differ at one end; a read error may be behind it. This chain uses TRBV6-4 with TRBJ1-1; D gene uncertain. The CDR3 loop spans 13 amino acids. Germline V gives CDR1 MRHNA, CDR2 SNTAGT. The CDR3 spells CASSYSARTEAFF. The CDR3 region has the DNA TGTGCCAGCAGTTACTCGGCTCGGACTGAAGCTTTCTTT.

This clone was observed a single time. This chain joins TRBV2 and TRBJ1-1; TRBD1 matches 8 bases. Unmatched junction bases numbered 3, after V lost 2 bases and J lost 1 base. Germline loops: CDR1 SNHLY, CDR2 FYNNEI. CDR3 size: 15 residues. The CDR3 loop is CASSEPQGGNTEAFF. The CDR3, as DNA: TGTGCCAGCAGTGAACCACAGGGGGGGAACACTGAAGCTTTCTTT.

CDR3 nucleotide sequence: TGTGCCTGGAGCAGGGACCTCCTCTACGAGCAGTACTTC. Encoded protein: CAWSRDLLYEQYF. The chain carries TRBV30 and TRBJ2-7; either TRBD1 or TRBD2 may fit D (5 bases each). V was cut by 3 bases and J by 3 bases, with 12 bases left in between. There are 13 residues in the CDR3. The germline CDR1 and CDR2 sequences are GTSNPN and SVGIG (reference sequence).

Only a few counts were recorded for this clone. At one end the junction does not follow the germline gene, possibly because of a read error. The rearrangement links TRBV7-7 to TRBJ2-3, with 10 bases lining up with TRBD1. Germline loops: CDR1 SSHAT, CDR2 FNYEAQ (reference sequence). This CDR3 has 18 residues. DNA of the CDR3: TGTGCTAGCAGCGCCAGAACACGTGACAGGGGGCGGGGAGATACGCAGTATTTT. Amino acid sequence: CASSARTRDRGRGDTQYF.

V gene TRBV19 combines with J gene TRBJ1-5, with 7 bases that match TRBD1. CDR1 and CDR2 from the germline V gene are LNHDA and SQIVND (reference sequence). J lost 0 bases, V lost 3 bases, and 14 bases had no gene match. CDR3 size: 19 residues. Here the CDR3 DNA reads TGTGCCAGTAGTATCAAGGGCGCAGGGGGGACTAATAGCAATCAGCCCCAGCATTTT. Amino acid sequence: CASSIKGAGGTNSNQPQHF.

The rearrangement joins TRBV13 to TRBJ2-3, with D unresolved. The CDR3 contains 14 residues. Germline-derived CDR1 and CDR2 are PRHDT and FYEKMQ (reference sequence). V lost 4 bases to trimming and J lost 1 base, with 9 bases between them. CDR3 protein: CASSSVDGTDTQYF. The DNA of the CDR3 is TGTGCCAGCAGCTCCGTTGACGGCACAGATACGCAGTATTTT. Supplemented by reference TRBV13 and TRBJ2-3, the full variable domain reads AAGVIQSPRHLIKEKRETATLKCYPIPRHDTVYWYQQGPGQDPQFLISFYEKMQSDKGSIPDRFSAQQFSDYHSELNMSSLELGDSALYFCASSSVDGTDTQYFGPGTRLTVL.

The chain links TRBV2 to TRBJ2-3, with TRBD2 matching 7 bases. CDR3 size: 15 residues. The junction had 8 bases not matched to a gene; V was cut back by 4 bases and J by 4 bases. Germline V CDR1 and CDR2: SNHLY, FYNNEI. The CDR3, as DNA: TGTGCCAGCAGTGTGAGGATGGGGGGGGCAGATACGCAGTATTTT. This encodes CASSVRMGGADTQYF. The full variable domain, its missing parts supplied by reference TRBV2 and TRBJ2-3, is EPEVTQTPSHQVTQMGQEVILRCVPISNHLYFYWYRQILGQKVEFLVSFYNNEISEKSEIFDDQFSVERPDGSNFTLKIRSTKLEDSAMYFCASSVRMGGADTQYFGPGTRLTVL.

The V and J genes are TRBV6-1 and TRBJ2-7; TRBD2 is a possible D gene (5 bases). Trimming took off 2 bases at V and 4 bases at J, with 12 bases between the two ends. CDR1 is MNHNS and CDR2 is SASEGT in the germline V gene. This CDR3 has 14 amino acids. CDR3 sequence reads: CASSEIAWEYEQYF. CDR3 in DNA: TGTGCCAGCAGTGAAATAGCCTGGGAGTACGAGCAGTACTTC.

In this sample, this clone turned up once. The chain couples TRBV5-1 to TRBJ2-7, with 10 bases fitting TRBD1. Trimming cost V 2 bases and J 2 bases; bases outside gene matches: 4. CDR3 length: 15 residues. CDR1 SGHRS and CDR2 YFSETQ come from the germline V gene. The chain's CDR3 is CASSLRQGAAYEQYF. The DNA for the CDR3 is TGCGCCAGCAGCTTACGACAGGGGGCCGCCTACGAGCAGTACTTC.

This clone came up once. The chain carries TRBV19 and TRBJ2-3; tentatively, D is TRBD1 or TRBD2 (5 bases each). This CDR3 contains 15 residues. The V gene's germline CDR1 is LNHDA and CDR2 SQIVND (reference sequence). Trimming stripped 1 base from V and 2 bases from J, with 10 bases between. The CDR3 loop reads CASSIAQGATDTQYF. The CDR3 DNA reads TGTGCCAGTAGTATAGCGCAGGGAGCCACAGATACGCAGTATTTT.

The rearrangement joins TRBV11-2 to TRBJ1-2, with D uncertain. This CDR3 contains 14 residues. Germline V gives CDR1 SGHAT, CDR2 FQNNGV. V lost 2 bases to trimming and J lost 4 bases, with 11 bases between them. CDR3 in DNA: TGTGCCAGCAGCTTACCCCCCGCCCTCTATGGCTACACCTTC. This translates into CASSLPPALYGYTF.

The CDR3 spells CASSYGASNQPQHF. In DNA, the CDR3 is TGTGCCAGCAGTTACGGAGCTAGCAATCAGCCCCAGCATTTT. This chain links TRBV6-6 with TRBJ1-5; D ambiguous. Germline lookup yields CDR1 MNHNY and CDR2 SVGAGI (reference sequence). V was cut by 2 bases and J by 0 bases, with 5 bases left in between. The length of the CDR3 is 14 residues.

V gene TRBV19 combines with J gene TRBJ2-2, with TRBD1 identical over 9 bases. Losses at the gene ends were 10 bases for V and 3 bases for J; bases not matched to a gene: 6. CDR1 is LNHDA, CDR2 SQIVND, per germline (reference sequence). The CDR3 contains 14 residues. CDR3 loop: CATWDREYTGELFF. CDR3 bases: TGTGCCACTTGGGACAGGGAGTACACCGGGGAGCTGTTTTTT.